Listed below are T cell receptor beta chains from one sample, sequenced in a study of early T cells in non-severe SARS-CoV-2 infection. In TCRdb, the 5' RACE reads were re-called with MiXCR into one record per CDR3 protein. Seen here are more than 85,000 distinct CDR3 sequences, roughly an eighth observed once, and the top ten hold 3.5% to 4%. Sequenced here: whole blood, sampled at baseline. These receptors originate from an adult who was a healthcare worker with PCR-confirmed SARS-CoV-2 infection or an uninfected control (not recorded which). CDR3s include the opening cysteine and the closing phenylalanine or tryptophan. The D gene is left open where the match is weak. Clone size, where shown, is once, few, many, or a class for clones that have expanded.

DNA: TGTGCCAGCAGCTTAAGTAGTCTCGGGGGACAGGGGAGATTCACTGAAGCTTTCTTT; CDR3: CASSLSSLGGQGRFTEAFF; size: many; D: TRBD1; J: TRBJ1-1; V: TRBV7-3
DNA: TGCGCCAGCAGCCCGGACTTGGGCGGCGCTCAGTACTTC; CDR3: CASSPDLGGAQYF; size: .; D: .; J: TRBJ2-4; V: TRBV4-1
DNA: TGTGCCAGCAGTCCCGGGATCGCTGGGGGCTACACCTTC; CDR3: CASSPGIAGGYTF; size: few; D: .; J: TRBJ1-2; V: TRBV12-3/TRBV12-4
DNA: TGTGCCAGCAGCCGACAGGGTTCTCCAAGAATGAACACTGAAGCTTTCTTT; CDR3: CASSRQGSPRMNTEAFF; size: .; D: TRBD1; J: TRBJ1-1; V: TRBV7-2
DNA: TGTGCCAGCAGCCCGGACCGGCTCTTGACCGGGGAGCTGTTTTTT; CDR3: CASSPDRLLTGELFF; size: few; D: .; J: TRBJ2-2; V: TRBV7-9
DNA: TGTGCCAGCAGTCTATCGGGCTCCTACAATGAGCAGTTCTTC; CDR3: CASSLSGSYNEQFF; size: few; D: .; J: TRBJ2-1; V: TRBV2
DNA: TGTGCCCGACGCACGGGAGCGGACACCGGGGAGCTGTTTTTT; CDR3: CARRTGADTGELFF; size: .; D: .; J: TRBJ2-2; V: TRBV7-9
DNA: TGTGCCAGCAGCTTAGGTACAGGGGACTATGGCTACACCTTC; CDR3: CASSLGTGDYGYTF; size: few; D: TRBD1; J: TRBJ1-2; V: TRBV11-2
DNA: TGTGCCATCAGTGAGGGGGTCACTGAAGCTTTCTTT; CDR3: CAISEGVTEAFF; size: few; D: .; J: TRBJ1-1; V: TRBV10-3
DNA: TGTGCCAGCAGGCTTCCAGGGGGGGTCGGTGAAGCTTTCTTT; CDR3: CASRLPGGVGEAFF; size: medium-sized; D: TRBD1; J: TRBJ1-1; V: TRBV28
DNA: TGTGCCAGCTCCCTTTCGGACTACGAGCAGTACTTC; CDR3: CASSLSDYEQYF; size: .; D: .; J: TRBJ2-7; V: TRBV18
DNA: TGTGCCAGCATTCCCTACCAACAGGGAAGCACTGAAGCTTTCTTT; CDR3: CASIPYQQGSTEAFF; size: .; D: .; J: TRBJ1-1; V: TRBV7-9
DNA: TGTGCCAGCAGTATTCCAGGGGGGGAGAACACTGAAGCTTTCTTT; CDR3: CASSIPGGENTEAFF; size: many; D: TRBD1; J: TRBJ1-1; V: TRBV28
DNA: TGTGCCAGCAGCCAAAAGCGCCCGGACAGGGGATCCTACGAGCAGTACTTC; CDR3: CASSQKRPDRGSYEQYF; size: .; D: TRBD1; J: TRBJ2-7; V: TRBV3-1
DNA: TGTGCCACCAGTCCCCCGGAAACTAATGAAAAACTGTTTTTT; CDR3: CATSPPETNEKLFF; size: .; D: .; J: TRBJ1-4; V: TRBV24-1
DNA: TGTGCCAGCAGCAGCGGGGGGGCCGGGAGAGATACGCAGTATTTT; CDR3: CASSSGGAGRDTQYF; size: .; D: TRBD2; J: TRBJ2-3; V: TRBV7-2
DNA: TGCGCCAGCATGGCCGAGCTTGCCCAAGAGACCCAGTACTTC; CDR3: CASMAELAQETQYF; size: .; D: .; J: TRBJ2-5; V: TRBV5-1
DNA: TGTGCCAGCAGCCCGGGACAGGGGAATGAAAAACTGTTTTTT; CDR3: CASSPGQGNEKLFF; size: many; D: TRBD1; J: TRBJ1-4; V: TRBV5-6
DNA: TGTGCCAGCAGCCAAAGGTCAGGCGGAGATACGCAGTATTTT; CDR3: CASSQRSGGDTQYF; size: few; D: .; J: TRBJ2-3; V: TRBV3-1
DNA: TGTGCCAGCTCACGAGGGACAGGGGGCACTGGGGCCAACGTCCTGACTTTC; CDR3: CASSRGTGGTGANVLTF; size: .; D: TRBD1; J: TRBJ2-6; V: TRBV18
DNA: TGTGCCAGCAGACGATACGACAGGGGTTGGAATGAGCAGTTCTTC; CDR3: CASRRYDRGWNEQFF; size: many; D: TRBD1; J: TRBJ2-1; V: TRBV6-5
DNA: TGTGCCAGCAGCCAAGATTCGGGGAGAGATACGCAGTATTTT; CDR3: CASSQDSGRDTQYF; size: few; D: .; J: TRBJ2-3; V: TRBV4-2
DNA: TGTGCCAGCAGCGAGAGCGGCTCCTACGAGCAGTACTTC; CDR3: CASSESGSYEQYF; size: few; D: .; J: TRBJ2-7; V: TRBV4-2
DNA: TGTGCCAGCAGCCGCGGGGAAGCCAGATCAGCTAACTATGGCTACACCTTC; CDR3: CASSRGEARSANYGYTF; size: .; D: .; J: TRBJ1-2; V: TRBV3-1
DNA: TGTGCCAGCAGCACTAGCGGGGGGATCTGGGATACGCAGTATTTT; CDR3: CASSTSGGIWDTQYF; size: few; D: TRBD2; J: TRBJ2-3; V: TRBV7-3
DNA: TGCGCCAGCAGCTTGGTCCCAGGGGCTAACACCGGGGAGCTGTTTTTT; CDR3: CASSLVPGANTGELFF; size: .; D: .; J: TRBJ2-2; V: TRBV5-1
DNA: TGTGCCAGCAGTTCCTTGGGAGCCGCCGAGACCCAGTACTTC; CDR3: CASSSLGAAETQYF; size: few; D: .; J: TRBJ2-5; V: TRBV12-3/TRBV12-4
DNA: TGTGCCAGCAGCCCGGGACTAGTCCTCCACGAGCAGTACTTC; CDR3: CASSPGLVLHEQYF; size: .; D: TRBD2; J: TRBJ2-7; V: TRBV6-5
DNA: TGCAGTGCCCTCACACTAACATATGGCTACACCTTC; CDR3: CSALTLTYGYTF; size: few; D: .; J: TRBJ1-2; V: TRBV20-1
DNA: TGTGCCAGCAGCTTACAGGGACTAGCGGGGGAGTACCAAGAGACCCAGTACTTC; CDR3: CASSLQGLAGEYQETQYF; size: .; D: TRBD2; J: TRBJ2-5; V: TRBV7-9
DNA: TGTGCCAGCAAAAGAGGTGCAGGGGGCTCTTCGGCCCAGCATTTT; CDR3: CASKRGAGGSSAQHF; size: .; D: TRBD1; J: TRBJ1-5; V: TRBV27
DNA: TGTGCCAGCAGCTTAGGTATGATGAACACTGAAGCTTTCTTT; CDR3: CASSLGMMNTEAFF; size: .; D: .; J: TRBJ1-1; V: TRBV7-6
DNA: TGTGCCAGCAGTGAACCCGAGGCCAACACAGATACGCAGTATTTT; CDR3: CASSEPEANTDTQYF; size: many; D: .; J: TRBJ2-3; V: TRBV6-1
DNA: TGTGCCAGCACCACTCTTGGCGAAACGCAGTATTTT; CDR3: CASTTLGETQYF; size: once; D: .; J: TRBJ2-3; V: TRBV28
DNA: TGTGCCAGCAGTATCCTAGGACTAGCGGGAGGCCCCTACAATGAGCAGTTCTTC; CDR3: CASSILGLAGGPYNEQFF; size: few; D: TRBD2; J: TRBJ2-1; V: TRBV6-5
DNA: TGTGCCAGCAGCTTAGTAAGGGACGCTGAAGCTTTCTTT; CDR3: CASSLVRDAEAFF; size: few; D: .; J: TRBJ1-1; V: TRBV7-6
DNA: TGCGCCAGCAGTCAATGGGAACTCCAGGGGATCAACCAAGAGACCCAGTACTTC; CDR3: CASSQWELQGINQETQYF; size: .; D: .; J: TRBJ2-5; V: TRBV23-1
DNA: TGTGCCACCAGTGATGTCCCGGGGGACGAGCAGTACTTC; CDR3: CATSDVPGDEQYF; size: .; D: .; J: TRBJ2-7; V: TRBV24-1
DNA: TGCAGTGCTAGTCTCGGACACCAAGACACTGAAGCTTTCTTT; CDR3: CSASLGHQDTEAFF; size: .; D: .; J: TRBJ1-1; V: TRBV20-1
DNA: TGTGCCAGCAGCCTAGGCGGGGAATCACCCCTCCACTTT; CDR3: CASSLGGESPLHF; size: many; D: .; J: TRBJ1-6; V: TRBV9
DNA: TGTGCCAGCAGTTTGGGTCAGGGGAGGAAGACCCAGTACTTC; CDR3: CASSLGQGRKTQYF; size: few; D: .; J: TRBJ2-5; V: TRBV6-5